The entry that follows covers one T cell receptor (beta chain) sequence. The antigen this receptor binds is unknown. No clone much larger than this one lies a single base away; base qualities are absent. Patients with a history of autoimmune disease or receiving systemic immunosuppression were excluded from the trial. Peripheral blood for TCR sequencing was drawn from every dose cohort at baseline, at cycle 4 day 1 and at cycle 7 day 1. The samples were drawn from a first-in-human, open-label, multicenter phase I dose-escalation trial of ivuxolimab. Adults with locally advanced or metastatic melanoma, renal cell, hepatocellular, or head and neck squamous cell carcinoma were enrolled in the trial. Before TCR sequencing, CD4+ and CD8+ T cells were separately sorted from peripheral blood. These data belong to a study of OX40 agonist ivuxolimab in advanced cancers. Study-level background: Ivuxolimab, which targeted the costimulatory receptor OX40 (CD134), was an agonistic, fully human IgG2 monoclonal antibody. Intravenous ivuxolimab was administered to patients every 2 weeks at six dose levels: 0.01, 0.1, 0.3, 1.5, 3 and 10 mg/kg. Of the roughly 52 dose-escalation patients, hepatocellular carcinoma was present in 19, melanoma in some 15, renal cell carcinoma in 9 and head and neck cancer in 9. In the dose-escalation cohort, 70% to 90% of patients were male, and the mean age was around 65 years with a range of about 23 to 79. Patients were allowed to have had prior anti-PD-1, anti-PD-L1 or anti-CTLA-4 therapy, and approximately 40% of the dose-escalation patients had been treated with checkpoint inhibitors. Partial responses occurred in three dose-escalation patients, of whom one had hepatocellular carcinoma and two had cutaneous melanoma. Peripheral TCRbeta sequencing aimed to test whether ivuxolimab altered TCR sequence diversity and caused clonal T-cell expansion. The paper reports the monotherapy dose-escalation portion (N of about 47 patients) of the phase I ivuxolimab trial.

Spanning cysteine to phenylalanine, the CDR3 consists of 16 amino acids. Left in the record is the CDR3 DNA by itself, 48 bases read in frame from the first base. The CDR1 and CDR2 encoded by the germline V gene (reference sequence) are MNHEY and SMNVEV. The V end loses 4 bases and the J end loses 0 bases, and a stretch of 13 bases separates them. For sequencing of the TCRbeta CDR3 region, genomic DNA was extracted from the sorted cells. The immunoSEQ Assay was used for sequencing of TCRbeta CDR3 regions. As stored in TCRdb, this immuneACCESS dataset retains in-frame rearrangements with V and J assigned. A fraction of the clones does not appear; measured against another copy, unresolved V genes explain less than half of the discrepancy, and the remainder lacks a known reason. The sample yields about 44,000 clones; approximately 80% were counted once. Of the sample, roughly 6.8% is held by the ten largest clones.

Findings and caveats that apply to the study as a whole: In the 0.1-3.0 mg/kg groups, partial responders were among the patients with the lowest normalized peripheral clonal expansion, particularly in CD8+ T cells. Low levels of normalized T-cell clonal expansion were also seen in some nonresponding patients. At doses from 0.1 to 3.0 mg/kg, clonal expansion was seen in both CD4+ and CD8+ blood T cells between baseline and week 6. The antigen specificity of the peripheral T cells that underwent clonal expansion was not determined. After ivuxolimab, CD8+ T cells had more expanded clones than CD4+ T cells on average.

This TCR was sampled from an adult with an advanced solid tumor such as melanoma, head and neck, liver or kidney cancer. The sample in question was CD4+ or CD8+ T cells sorted from blood, obtained in a trial of the OX40 agonist ivuxolimab. The rearrangement joined TRBV27 to TRBJ1-3; the D gene identity is not certain. The DNA reads TGTGCCAGCAGTTACTACGACGGATACTCTGGAAACACCATATATTTT. Its coded protein is CASSYYDGYSGNTIYF.